What follows are 10 T cell receptor beta chains derived from one specimen sequenced in a study of blood T cell repertoires in COVID-19. Only in-frame clones appear in the TCRdb table, and some are missing; sequencing was by immunoSEQ multiplex PCR. Among 350,000 to 400,000 clones, roughly 86% were seen once, and the ten largest hold roughly 2%. Sequencing was performed on PBMCs or T cells enriched from blood (not recorded which). Receptors were obtained from a man aged 40-49 years in a cohort exposed to, infected with or recovered from COVID-19 (not recorded which).

The chain couples TRBV6-5 to TRBJ1-6; D unresolved. V lost 0 bases to trimming and J lost 12 bases, with 9 bases between them. The CDR3 runs 13 residues. Germline-derived CDR1 and CDR2 are MNHEY and SVGAGI. The CDR3 nucleotides read TGTGCCAGCAGTTACTCTGGAGGGCGACCCCTCCACTTT. Encoded protein: CASSYSGGRPLHF.

This clone was counted once. The J gene is TRBJ2-3, the V gene TRBV29-1; TRBD2 might be the D (6 bases). V was pared by 7 bases and J by 2 bases, with 16 bases between. This CDR3 region has 14 residues. Germline assignment: CDR1 SQVTM and CDR2 ANQGSEA. CDR3 bases: TGCAGCGCCTCAACTAGCCCCTCCACAGATACGCAGTATTTT. Encoded protein: CSASTSPSTDTQYF.

This chain connects TRBV13 to TRBJ2-7; 10 bases are a match to TRBD2. The CDR3 is 18 residues long. Trimming cost V 0 bases and J 0 bases; bases outside gene matches: 8. CDR1 PRHDT and CDR2 FYEKMQ come from the germline V gene (reference sequence). The CDR3 coding sequence is TGTGCCAGCAGCTTAGGAAGCTTAGCGGGAGGAATCTCCTACGAGCAGTACTTC. Its protein is CASSLGSLAGGISYEQYF.

V gene TRBV6-6 combines with J gene TRBJ2-7; a possible D gene is TRBD1 (5 bases). The V and J ends lost 6 bases and 3 bases respectively, with 15 bases between them. There are 14 residues in the CDR3. Germline V gene lookup returns CDR1 MNHNY and CDR2 SVGAGI (reference sequence). CDR3: CASSPTGSSYEQYF. CDR3 nucleotide sequence: TGTGCCAGCAGCCCCACAGGTTCCAGCTACGAGCAGTACTTC.

This clone showed up just once. Distinct nucleotide sequences in the sample also encode this CDR3. V and J are TRBV5-1 and TRBJ2-5; 11 bases are a match to TRBD2. The CDR3 is 14 residues long. The V gene end was trimmed by 5 bases and the J gene end by 4 bases; junction bases not matched to a gene: 4. Germline V gives CDR1 SGHRS, CDR2 YFSETQ. CDR3 in amino acids: CASSSGLAGETQYF. CDR3 DNA sequence: TGCGCCAGCAGTTCCGGACTAGCGGGAGAGACCCAGTACTTC. Variable domain in full (rest from reference TRBV5-1 and TRBJ2-5): KAGVTQTPRYLIKTRGQQVTLSCSPISGHRSVSWYQQTPGQGLQFLFEYFSETQRNKGNFPGRFSGRQFSNSRSEMNVSTLELGDSALYLCASSSGLAGETQYFGPGTRLLVL.

This clone was recorded only once. The chain combines TRBV5-1 with TRBJ2-5; a possible D gene is TRBD2 (6 bases). This CDR3 region has 15 residues. CDR1 is SGHRS and CDR2 is YFSETQ in the germline V gene. The V end lost 5 bases, the J end lost 1 base, and 15 bases lay between the germline ends. This CDR3 reads CASRPWSGFQETQYF. In DNA form, the CDR3 reads TGCGCCAGCAGACCGTGGAGCGGGTTCCAAGAGACCCAGTACTTC.

The CDR3 loop reads CASKLGGANQPQHF. The CDR3, as DNA: TGTGCCAGTAAACTGGGAGGAGCCAATCAGCCCCAGCATTTT. This chain links TRBV7-8 with TRBJ1-5; D ambiguous. The germline CDR1 and CDR2 sequences are SGHVS and FQNEAQ. This CDR3 spans 14 amino acids. V was clipped by 9 bases and J by 3 bases, with 15 bases between them.

The chain links TRBV4-1 to TRBJ2-3, with 8 bases matching TRBD2. With V trimmed by 3 bases and J by 3 bases, 11 bases remained unmatched. Germline V gene lookup returns CDR1 MGHRA and CDR2 YSYEKL. The CDR3 is 17 residues long. The CDR3 DNA reads as TGCGCCAGCAGCCAGGTCCCACGGGGACTAGAAACAGATACGCAGTATTTT. Amino acid sequence: CASSQVPRGLETDTQYF.

This chain uses TRBV10-3 with TRBJ1-3, with D tentatively TRBD1 (5 bases). V lost 5 bases to trimming and J lost 0 bases, with 11 bases between them. The CDR3 totals 15 residues. CDR1 ENHRY and CDR2 SYGVKD come from the germline V gene. CDR3 residues: CAISPQATSGNTIYF. CDR3 bases: TGTGCCATCAGTCCACAGGCGACCTCTGGAAACACCATATATTTT.

J is TRBJ2-2 and V is TRBV29-1; 11 bases map to TRBD1. The J segment lost 5 bases and the V segment lost 7 bases, leaving 9 bases of the junction unmatched. The CDR3 runs to 15 residues. Germline CDR1 SQVTM, CDR2 ANQGSEA. In DNA, the CDR3 is TGCAGCGCCCGGGACAGGGGGTCCGGAACCGGGGAGCTGTTTTTT. Protein product: CSARDRGSGTGELFF.